This entry features one TCR beta chain sequence. Its cognate antigen is unknown. This sample is drawn from a study of identifying expanded T cells in peripheral blood. Study-wide results and caveats: Roughly two-week clone count variance significantly increased as total template count grew. Technical replicates showed approximately 1.2 changed clones; approximately 2 weeks 15 to 20; four weeks 19.

The repertoire was sequenced with immunoSEQ multiplex PCR; TCRdb's copy has only in-frame clones and lacks some. The data contain around 120,000 clones, about 86% of them singletons. This CDR3 has 14 amino acids. The ends lost 5 bases at V and 8 bases at J; junction bases unmatched: 9. CDR1 is SGHTA and CDR2 is FQGNSA in the germline V gene. The chain is built from TRBV7-2 and TRBJ2-3; 8 positions match TRBD2. The origin of this receptor is a person aged 18-70 years in good health. Sequenced input: blood. CDR3 sequence (DNA): TGTGCCAGCAGCCTCGAGAGCGGGAGAGGTACGCAGTATTTT. Translation gives CASSLESGRGTQYF.